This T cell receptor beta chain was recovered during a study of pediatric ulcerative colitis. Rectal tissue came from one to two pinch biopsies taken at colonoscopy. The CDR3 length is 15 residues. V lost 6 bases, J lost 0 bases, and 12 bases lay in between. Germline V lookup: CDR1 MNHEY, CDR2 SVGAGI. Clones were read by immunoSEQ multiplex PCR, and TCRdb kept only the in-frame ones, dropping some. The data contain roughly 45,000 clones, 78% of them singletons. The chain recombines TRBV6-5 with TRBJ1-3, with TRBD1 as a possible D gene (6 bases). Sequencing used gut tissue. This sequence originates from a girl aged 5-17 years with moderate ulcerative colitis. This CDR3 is CASRRQAFSGNTIYF. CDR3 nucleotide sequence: TGTGCCAGCAGGCGACAGGCCTTCTCTGGAAACACCATATATTTT.